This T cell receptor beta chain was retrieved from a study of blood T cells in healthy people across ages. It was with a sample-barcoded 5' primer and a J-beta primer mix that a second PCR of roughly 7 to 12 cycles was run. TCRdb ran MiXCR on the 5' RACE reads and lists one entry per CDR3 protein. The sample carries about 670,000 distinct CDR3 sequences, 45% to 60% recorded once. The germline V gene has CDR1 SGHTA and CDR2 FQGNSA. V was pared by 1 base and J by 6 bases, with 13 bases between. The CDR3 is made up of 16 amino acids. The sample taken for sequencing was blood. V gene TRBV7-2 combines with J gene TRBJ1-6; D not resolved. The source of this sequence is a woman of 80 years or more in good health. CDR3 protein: CASSLDSQGVNSPLHF. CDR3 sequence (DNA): TGTGCCAGCAGCTTAGACTCACAAGGCGTTAATTCACCCCTCCACTTT.